This TCR beta chain was identified during a study of T cell responses to AZD1222 COVID-19 vaccine. Study information: Both about-4-week and about-12-week second-dose recipients were combined.

The CDR3 spans 13 residues. The germline gives CDR1 SQVTM, CDR2 ANQGSEA. Trimming took 7 bases from V and 0 from J, leaving 12 bases between them. Profiled with immunoSEQ multiplex PCR; TCRdb holds only in-frame clones, not every one. Altogether approximately 110,000 clones are present, approximately 92% being singletons, with the ten largest covering 0.95% to 1.5%. This clone has only one observation. The TCR comes from an adult in good health. This specimen consisted of peripheral blood, obtained on day 0 of AZD1222 vaccination. The chain employs TRBV29-1 and TRBJ1-1; D gene ambiguous. The CDR3 protein is CSASPMMNTEAFF. The CDR3 DNA reads as TGCAGCGCCTCTCCGATGATGAACACTGAAGCTTTCTTT.